The 2 T cell receptor beta chains reported below all come from one sample, sequenced in a study of T cells after posttransplantation cyclophosphamide listed by TCRdb under 2016. This specimen's treatment or condition label, per the study, means: high-dose cyclophosphamide on days +3 and +4 as single-agent GVHD prophylaxis. For conditioning, the PTCy patients got busulfan and fludarabine, then a related or unrelated marrow graft, followed by cyclophosphamide on days +3 and +4. Library preparation was by the immunoSEQ multiplex PCR assay. Not all clones reach the TCRdb copy of this immuneACCESS table, which keeps in-frame sequences only. Checked studies attribute under half of the gap to unresolved V genes and leave the rest unexplained. For this sample, roughly 3,000 clones are listed, none of them singletons. Roughly 30% of the sample comes from the top ten. This specimen consisted of PBMCs, obtained after allogeneic stem cell transplant with posttransplant cyclophosphamide. The source of these receptors is a female patient in her fifties who received an allogeneic stem cell transplant from a related donor, was CMV-positive, and had no GVHD. It is possible that, after a transplant, some T cells come from the graft donor.

This clone was counted at least ten times. The gene calls are TRBV9 and TRBJ2-2, with 7 bases identical to TRBD1. The V gene's germline CDR1 is SGDLS and CDR2 YYNGEE. After removal of 7 bases from V and 5 bases from J, the junction contained 11 bases not matched to a gene. This CDR3 has 15 residues. The CDR3 spells CASGRQGEGTGELFF. In DNA, the CDR3 is TGTGCCAGCGGTAGACAGGGCGAGGGAACCGGGGAGCTGTTTTTT.

Relative to its sample, this clone is medium-sized. The J gene is TRBJ1-5, the V gene TRBV25-1, with D perhaps matching TRBD1 (6 bases). The V gene lost 6 bases and the J gene lost 3 bases, with 12 bases spanning the gap. CDR3 length equals 14 residues. Looked up from germline, CDR1 is MGHDK and CDR2 is SYGVNS. Here the CDR3 DNA reads TGTGCCAGCAGCGTCCAGGGGCCCAATCAGCCCCAGCATTTT. Amino acid sequence: CASSVQGPNQPQHF. Looking up the rest from reference TRBV25-1 and TRBJ1-5 gives the full variable domain: EADIYQTPRYLVIGTGKKITLECSQTMGHDKMYWYQQDPGMELHLIHYSYGVNSTEKGDLSSESTVSRIRTEHFPLTLESARPSHTSQYLCASSVQGPNQPQHFGDGTRLSIL.